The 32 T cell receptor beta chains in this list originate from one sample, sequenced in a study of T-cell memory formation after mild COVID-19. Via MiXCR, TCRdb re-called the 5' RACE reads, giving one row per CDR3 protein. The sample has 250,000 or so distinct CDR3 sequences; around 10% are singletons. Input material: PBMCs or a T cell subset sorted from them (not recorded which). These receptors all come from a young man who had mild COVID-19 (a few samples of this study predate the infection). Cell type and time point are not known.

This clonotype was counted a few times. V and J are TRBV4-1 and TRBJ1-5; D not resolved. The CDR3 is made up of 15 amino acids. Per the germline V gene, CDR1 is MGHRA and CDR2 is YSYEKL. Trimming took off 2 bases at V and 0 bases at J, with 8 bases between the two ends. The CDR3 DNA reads TGCGCCAGCAGCCAAAGGCAGGTTAGCAATCAGCCCCAGCATTTT. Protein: CASSQRQVSNQPQHF.

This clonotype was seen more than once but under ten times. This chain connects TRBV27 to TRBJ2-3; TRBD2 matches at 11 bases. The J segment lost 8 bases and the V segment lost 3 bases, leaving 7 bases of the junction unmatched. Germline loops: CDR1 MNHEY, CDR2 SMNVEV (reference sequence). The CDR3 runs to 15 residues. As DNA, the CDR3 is TGTGCCAGCAGTTTCGGGCTAGCGGGGGGTACTACGCAGTATTTT. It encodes CASSFGLAGGTTQYF.

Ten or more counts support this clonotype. The CDR3: CASSLNLFRETQYF. The CDR3 DNA reads TGCGCCAGCAGCTTGAACCTCTTCAGGGAGACCCAGTACTTC. V is TRBV5-1 and J is TRBJ2-5; D uncertain. Germline values: CDR1 SGHRS, CDR2 YFSETQ. Trimming stripped 1 base from V and 5 bases from J, with 12 bases between. The CDR3 has 14 amino acids.

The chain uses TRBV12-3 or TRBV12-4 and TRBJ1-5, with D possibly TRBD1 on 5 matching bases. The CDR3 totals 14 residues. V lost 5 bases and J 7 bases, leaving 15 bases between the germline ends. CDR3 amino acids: CASSRDGPRQPQHF. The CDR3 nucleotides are TGTGCCAGCAGTCGGGACGGCCCGAGACAGCCCCAGCATTTT.

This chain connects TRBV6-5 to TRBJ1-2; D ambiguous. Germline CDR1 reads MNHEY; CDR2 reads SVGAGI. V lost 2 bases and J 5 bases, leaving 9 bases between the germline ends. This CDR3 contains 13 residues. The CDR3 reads CASSYEEWYGYTF. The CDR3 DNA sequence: TGTGCCAGCAGTTACGAGGAGTGGTATGGCTACACCTTC.

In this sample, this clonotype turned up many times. The CDR3 region is CASSLGLDPTWYEQFF. The CDR3 coding sequence is TGTGCCAGCAGCTTGGGGCTCGACCCGACCTGGTATGAGCAGTTCTTC. The chain joins TRBV7-8 to TRBJ2-1; D is perhaps TRBD1 (5 bases). The CDR3 loop spans 16 amino acids. From germline, CDR1 is SGHVS and CDR2 FQNEAQ. Trimming cost V 3 bases and J 8 bases, with 20 bases left between them.

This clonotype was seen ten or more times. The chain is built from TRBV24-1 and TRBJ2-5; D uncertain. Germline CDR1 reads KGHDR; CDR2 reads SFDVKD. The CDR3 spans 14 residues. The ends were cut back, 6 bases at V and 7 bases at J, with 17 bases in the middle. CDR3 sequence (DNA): TGTGCCACCAGTCTTGACACGGCAAACGTGACCCAGTACTTC. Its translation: CATSLDTANVTQYF.

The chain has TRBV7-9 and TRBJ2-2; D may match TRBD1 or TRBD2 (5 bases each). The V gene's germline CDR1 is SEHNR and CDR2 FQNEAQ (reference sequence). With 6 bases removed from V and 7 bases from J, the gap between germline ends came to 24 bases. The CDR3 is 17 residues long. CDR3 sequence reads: CASSSWFGATEGGELFF. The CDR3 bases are TGTGCCAGCAGTAGCTGGTTCGGGGCAACCGAAGGCGGGGAGCTGTTTTTT.

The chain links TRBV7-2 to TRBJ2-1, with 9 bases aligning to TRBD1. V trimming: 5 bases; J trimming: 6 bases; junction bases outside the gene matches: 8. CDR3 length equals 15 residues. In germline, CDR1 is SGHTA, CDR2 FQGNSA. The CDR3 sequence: CASSRRDRVFNEQFF. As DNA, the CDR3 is TGTGCCAGCAGCCGCCGGGACAGGGTCTTCAATGAGCAGTTCTTC.

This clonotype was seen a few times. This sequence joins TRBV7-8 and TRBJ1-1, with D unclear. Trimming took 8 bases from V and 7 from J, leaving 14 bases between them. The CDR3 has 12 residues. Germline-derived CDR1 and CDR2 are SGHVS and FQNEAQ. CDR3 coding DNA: TGTGCCAGCTCCCACCCACGCGATGAAGCTTTCTTT. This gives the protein CASSHPRDEAFF. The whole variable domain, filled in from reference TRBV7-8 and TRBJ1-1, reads GAGVSQSPRYKVAKRGQDVALRCDPISGHVSLFWYQQALGQGPEFLTYFQNEAQLDKSGLPSDRFFAERPEGSVSTLKIQRTQQEDSAVYLCASSHPRDEAFFGQGTRLTVV.

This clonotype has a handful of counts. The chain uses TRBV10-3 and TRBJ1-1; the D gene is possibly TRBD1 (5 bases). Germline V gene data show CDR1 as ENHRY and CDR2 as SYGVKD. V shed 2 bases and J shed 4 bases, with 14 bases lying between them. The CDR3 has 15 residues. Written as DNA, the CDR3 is TGTGCCATCAGTGAGGGTTTGCAGGGAGGCACTGAAGCTTTCTTT. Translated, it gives CAISEGLQGGTEAFF.

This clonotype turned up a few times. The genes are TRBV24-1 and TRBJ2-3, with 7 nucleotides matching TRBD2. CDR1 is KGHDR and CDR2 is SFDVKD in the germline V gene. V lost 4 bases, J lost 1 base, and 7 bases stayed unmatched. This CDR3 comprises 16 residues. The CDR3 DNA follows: TGTGCCACCAGTGAGGGTAGACGGGGGGGCACAGATACGCAGTATTTT. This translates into CATSEGRRGGTDTQYF.

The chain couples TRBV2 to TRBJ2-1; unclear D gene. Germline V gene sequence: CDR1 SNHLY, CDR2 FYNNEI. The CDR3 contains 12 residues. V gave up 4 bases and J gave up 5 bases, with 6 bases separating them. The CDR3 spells CASSGDNNEQFF. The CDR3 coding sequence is TGTGCCAGCAGTGGGGATAACAATGAGCAGTTCTTC.

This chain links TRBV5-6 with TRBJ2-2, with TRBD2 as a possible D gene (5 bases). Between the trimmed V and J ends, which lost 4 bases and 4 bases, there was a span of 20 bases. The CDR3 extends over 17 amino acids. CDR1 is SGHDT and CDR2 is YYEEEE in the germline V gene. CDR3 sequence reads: CASSLTLRTAGTGELFF. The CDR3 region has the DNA TGTGCCAGCAGCCTAACCCTGCGGACTGCAGGCACCGGGGAGCTGTTTTTT.

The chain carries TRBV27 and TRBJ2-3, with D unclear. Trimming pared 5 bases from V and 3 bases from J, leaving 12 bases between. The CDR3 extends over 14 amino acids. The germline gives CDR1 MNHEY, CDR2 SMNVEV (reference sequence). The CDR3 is CASSPIMKTDTQYF. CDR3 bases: TGTGCCAGCAGTCCTATAATGAAGACAGATACGCAGTATTTT.

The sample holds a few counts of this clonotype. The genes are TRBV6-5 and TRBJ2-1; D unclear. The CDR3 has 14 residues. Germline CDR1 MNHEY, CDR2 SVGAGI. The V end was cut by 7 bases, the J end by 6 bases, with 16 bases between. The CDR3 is CASTSSTLGNEQFF. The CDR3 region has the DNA TGTGCCAGCACCTCCAGCACACTGGGCAATGAGCAGTTCTTC.

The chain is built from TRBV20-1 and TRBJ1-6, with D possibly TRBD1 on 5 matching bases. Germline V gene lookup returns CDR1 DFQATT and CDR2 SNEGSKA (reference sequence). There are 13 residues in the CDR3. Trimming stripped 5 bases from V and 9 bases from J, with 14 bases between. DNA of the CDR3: TGCAGTGCTCCGACAGCCAATGCTTCACCCCTCCACTTT. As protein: CSAPTANASPLHF.

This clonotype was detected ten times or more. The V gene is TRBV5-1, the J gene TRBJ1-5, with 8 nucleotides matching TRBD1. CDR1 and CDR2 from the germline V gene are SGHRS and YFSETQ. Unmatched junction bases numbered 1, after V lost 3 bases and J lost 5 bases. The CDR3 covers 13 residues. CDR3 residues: CASSSTGDQPQHF. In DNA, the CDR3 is TGCGCCAGCAGCTCGACAGGGGATCAGCCCCAGCATTTT.

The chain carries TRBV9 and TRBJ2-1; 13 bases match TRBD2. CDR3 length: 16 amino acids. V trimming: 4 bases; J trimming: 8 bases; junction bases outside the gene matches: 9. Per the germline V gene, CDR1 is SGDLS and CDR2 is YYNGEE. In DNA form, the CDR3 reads TGTGCCAGCAGCTTCCGACTAGCGGGGGGCTCTGATGAGCAGTTCTTC. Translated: CASSFRLAGGSDEQFF.

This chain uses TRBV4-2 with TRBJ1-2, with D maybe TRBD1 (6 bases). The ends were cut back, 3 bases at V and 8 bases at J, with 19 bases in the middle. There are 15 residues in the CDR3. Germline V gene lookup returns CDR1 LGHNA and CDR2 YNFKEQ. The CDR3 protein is CASSQERQVEVGYTF. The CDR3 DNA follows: TGTGCCAGCAGCCAGGAACGACAGGTGGAAGTAGGCTACACCTTC.

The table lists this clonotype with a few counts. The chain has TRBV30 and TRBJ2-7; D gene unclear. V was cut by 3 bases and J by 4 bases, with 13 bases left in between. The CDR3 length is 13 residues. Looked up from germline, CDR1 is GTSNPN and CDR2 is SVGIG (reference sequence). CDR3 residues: CAWREDGLYEQYF. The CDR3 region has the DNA TGTGCCTGGAGGGAAGATGGCTTGTACGAGCAGTACTTC.

The CDR3 DNA reads as TGTGCCAGCAGCTCCGGACTAGCGGTCTACAATGAGCAGTTCTTC. This translates into CASSSGLAVYNEQFF. The chain recombines TRBV7-8 with TRBJ2-1; 10 bases are shared with TRBD2. V shed 4 bases and J 3 bases; nucleotides not matched to a gene: 3. The CDR3 consists of 15 residues. CDR1 SGHVS and CDR2 FQNEAQ come from the germline V gene.

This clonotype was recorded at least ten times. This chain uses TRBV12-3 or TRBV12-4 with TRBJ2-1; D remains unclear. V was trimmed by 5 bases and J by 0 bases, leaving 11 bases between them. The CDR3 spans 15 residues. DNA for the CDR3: TGTGCCAGCAGTGTTACATACTCCTCCTACAATGAGCAGTTCTTC. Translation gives CASSVTYSSYNEQFF.

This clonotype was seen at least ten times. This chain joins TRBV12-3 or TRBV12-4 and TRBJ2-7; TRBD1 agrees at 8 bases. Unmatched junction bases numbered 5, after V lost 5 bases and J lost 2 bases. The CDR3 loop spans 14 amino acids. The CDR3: CASSPRQGPYEQYF. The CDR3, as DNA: TGTGCCAGCAGTCCTCGACAGGGGCCCTACGAGCAGTACTTC.

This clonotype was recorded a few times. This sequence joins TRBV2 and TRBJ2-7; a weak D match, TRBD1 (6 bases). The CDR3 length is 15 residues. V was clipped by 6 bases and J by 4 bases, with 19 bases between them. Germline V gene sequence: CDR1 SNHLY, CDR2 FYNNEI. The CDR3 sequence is CASSPTGFDDYEQYV. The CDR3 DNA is TGTGCCAGCAGCCCCACAGGGTTTGACGATTACGAGCAGTACGTC.

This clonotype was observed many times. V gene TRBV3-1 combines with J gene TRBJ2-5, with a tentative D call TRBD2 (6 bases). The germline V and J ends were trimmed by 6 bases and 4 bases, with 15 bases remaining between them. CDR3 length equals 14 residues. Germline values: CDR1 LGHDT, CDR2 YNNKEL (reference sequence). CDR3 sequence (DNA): TGTGCCAGCAGTCCGGGAGAAGGGTTAGAGACCCAGTACTTC. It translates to CASSPGEGLETQYF.

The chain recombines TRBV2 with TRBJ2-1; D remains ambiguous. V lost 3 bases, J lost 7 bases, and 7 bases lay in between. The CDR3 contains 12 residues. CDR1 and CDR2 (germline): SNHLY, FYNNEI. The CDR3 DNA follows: TGTGCCAGCAGTGATACGCGTAATGAGCAGTTCTTC. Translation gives CASSDTRNEQFF.

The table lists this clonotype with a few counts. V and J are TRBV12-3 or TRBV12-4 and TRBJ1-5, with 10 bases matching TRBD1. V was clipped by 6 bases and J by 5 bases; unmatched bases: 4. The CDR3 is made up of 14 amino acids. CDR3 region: CASRPGTGDQPQHF. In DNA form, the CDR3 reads TGTGCCAGCAGGCCCGGGACAGGGGATCAGCCCCAGCATTTT.

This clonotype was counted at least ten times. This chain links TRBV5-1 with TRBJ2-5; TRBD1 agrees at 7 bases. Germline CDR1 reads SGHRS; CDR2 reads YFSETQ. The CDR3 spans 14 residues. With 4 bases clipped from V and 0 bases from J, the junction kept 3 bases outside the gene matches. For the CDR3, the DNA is TGCGCCAGCAGCCTCGGACAGGACCAAGAGACCCAGTACTTC. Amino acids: CASSLGQDQETQYF. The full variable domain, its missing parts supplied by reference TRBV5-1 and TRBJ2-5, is KAGVTQTPRYLIKTRGQQVTLSCSPISGHRSVSWYQQTPGQGLQFLFEYFSETQRNKGNFPGRFSGRQFSNSRSEMNVSTLELGDSALYLCASSLGQDQETQYFGPGTRLLVL.

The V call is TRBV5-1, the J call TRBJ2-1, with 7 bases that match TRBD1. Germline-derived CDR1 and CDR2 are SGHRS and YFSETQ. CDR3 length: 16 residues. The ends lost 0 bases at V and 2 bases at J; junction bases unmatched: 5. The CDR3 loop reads CASSLATGQAYNEQFF. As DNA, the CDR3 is TGCGCCAGCAGCTTGGCAACTGGACAGGCCTACAATGAGCAGTTCTTC. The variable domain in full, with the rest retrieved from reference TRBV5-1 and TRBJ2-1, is KAGVTQTPRYLIKTRGQQVTLSCSPISGHRSVSWYQQTPGQGLQFLFEYFSETQRNKGNFPGRFSGRQFSNSRSEMNVSTLELGDSALYLCASSLATGQAYNEQFFGPGTRLTVL.

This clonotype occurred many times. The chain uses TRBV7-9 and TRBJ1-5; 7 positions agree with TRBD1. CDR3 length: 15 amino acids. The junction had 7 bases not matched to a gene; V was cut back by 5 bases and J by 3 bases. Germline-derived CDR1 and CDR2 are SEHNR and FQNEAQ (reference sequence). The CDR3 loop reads CASSTGDRDNQPQHF. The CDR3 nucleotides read TGTGCCAGCAGCACGGGTGACAGGGACAATCAGCCCCAGCATTTT.

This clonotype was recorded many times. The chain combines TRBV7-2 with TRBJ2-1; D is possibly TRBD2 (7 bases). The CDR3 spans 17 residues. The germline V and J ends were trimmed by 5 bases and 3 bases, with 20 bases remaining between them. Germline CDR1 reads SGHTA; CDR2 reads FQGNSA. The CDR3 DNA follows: TGTGCCAGCAGCCCCCTTTGGGGGGGGGCGAGCTACAATGAGCAGTTCTTC. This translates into CASSPLWGGASYNEQFF.